Included here is one T cell receptor (beta chain) sequence, with context. These data are taken from a study of blood T cell repertoires in COVID-19. Study overall: PBMCs, B-cell-depleted T cells, or T cells provided the cDNA or gDNA that made up the material.

The CDR3 spans 16 residues. Germline V gene lookup returns CDR1 SEHNR and CDR2 FQNEAQ (reference sequence). The V and J ends lost 0 bases and 0 bases respectively, with 11 bases between them. The authors' processing: Reference gene primer amplification yielded estimated nucleated cell counts. The repertoire was sequenced with immunoSEQ multiplex PCR; TCRdb's copy has only in-frame clones and lacks some. V and J calls and clone size are copied from that table; D and trimming were computed from the DNA. The table shows almost 350,000 clones, with about 92% occurring only once. Seattle's cohort entered during active infection and was followed longitudinally.

Sequenced input: peripheral blood. The chain is built from TRBV7-9 and TRBJ1-1, with D perhaps TRBD1 (5 bases). The sequence was collected from a woman aged 55-70 years with COVID-19, enrolled during active disease. In DNA form, the CDR3 reads TGTGCCAGCAGCTTAGCAACTCCAGGGATGAACACTGAAGCTTTCTTT. It encodes CASSLATPGMNTEAFF.